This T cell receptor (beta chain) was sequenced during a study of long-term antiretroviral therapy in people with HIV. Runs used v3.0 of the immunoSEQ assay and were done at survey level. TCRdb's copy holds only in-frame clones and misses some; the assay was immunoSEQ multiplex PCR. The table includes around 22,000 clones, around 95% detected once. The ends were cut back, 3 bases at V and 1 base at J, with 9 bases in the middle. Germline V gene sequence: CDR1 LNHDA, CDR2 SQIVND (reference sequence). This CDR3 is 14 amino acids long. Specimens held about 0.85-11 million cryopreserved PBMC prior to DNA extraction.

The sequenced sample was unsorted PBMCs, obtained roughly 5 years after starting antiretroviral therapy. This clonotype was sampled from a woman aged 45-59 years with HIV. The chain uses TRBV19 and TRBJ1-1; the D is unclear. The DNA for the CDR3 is TGTGCCAGTAGTATCTCTAACCGGAACACTGAAGCTTTCTTT. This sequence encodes CASSISNRNTEAFF.